The source of this T cell receptor (beta chain) is a study of neurological immune-mediated disorders. From 15-18 subjects, every sequencing run obtained over 190 million TCR-beta sequences. TCRdb used MiXCR to reprocess the 5' RACE reads, holding one entry per CDR3 protein. The sample gives about 50,000 distinct CDR3 sequences, 1.9% of which show up once; less than 2.5% is in the top ten. The V end lost 7 bases, the J end lost 9 bases, and 20 bases lay between the germline ends. CDR1 SNHLY and CDR2 FYNNEI come from the germline V gene. The length of the CDR3 is 14 residues. The sample taken for sequencing was PBMCs. This chain joins TRBV2 and TRBJ2-3; TRBD1 is a possible D gene (5 bases). The clonotype comes from a woman in her thirties or forties with multiple sclerosis. Here the CDR3 reads CASTQLRAAGTQYF. In nucleotides, the CDR3 is TGTGCCAGCACTCAACTCAGGGCGGCCGGGACGCAGTATTTT.